This T cell receptor beta chain was retrieved from a study of T-cell memory formation after mild COVID-19. On the study more broadly: For the most part, TCR clusters were specific to one donor. Study observations and caveats: Balance between CD4 and CD8 was seen in clones contracting day 15 to 85, and a CD4+ lean was seen in later expanders. CD4+ clones that contracted lay mainly in CM and EM; CD8+ ones lay in EMRA.

Constant-segment-primed 5'RACE gave TCR alpha and TCR beta cDNA libraries with sample barcodes and UMIs. TCRdb re-analysed the 5' RACE reads in MiXCR, keeping a single row per CDR3 protein. The sample has under 35,000 distinct CDR3 sequences; less than 8% are singletons. This clonotype was picked up many times. What it binds is not known. The ends were cut back, 2 bases at V and 6 bases at J, with 11 bases in the middle. This CDR3 contains 14 residues. Germline V gene lookup returns CDR1 MNHEY and CDR2 SVGAGI. The source material was PBMCs or a T cell subset sorted from them (not recorded which). The receptor was isolated from an adult woman who had mild COVID-19 (a few samples of this study predate the infection). Cell type and time point are not known. This chain joins TRBV6-5 and TRBJ2-1, with D possibly TRBD1 on 5 matching bases. CDR3: CASSYLQGGNEQFF. The CDR3 DNA follows: TGTGCCAGCAGTTACCTCCAGGGCGGCAATGAGCAGTTCTTC.